This TCR beta chain was recorded in a study of T-cell memory formation after mild COVID-19 (dated by TCRdb to the early 2020s). Some background on the complete study: TCR sequence clusters from the two donors were found to be largely donor specific. Longitudinal TCRalpha and TCRbeta repertoire sequencing tracked T-cell clones expanding and contracting after mild COVID-19 in two donors. Two young, previously healthy adult volunteers, one female and one male, were included in the cohort. The full study reports these points: Whether the second-wave clones peaking on day 37 were SARS-CoV-2 specific was not confirmed. Some responding clones were detected in pre-infection memory, suggesting pre-existing cross-reactive memory T cells joined the SARS-CoV-2 response. Clones that contracted from day 15 to 85 showed balanced CD4/CD8 phenotypes, whereas a second wave of clones that expanded from day 15 to 37 leaned towards CD4+. The study included only a couple of mild cases, and larger cohorts that include severe cases with pre-infection samples were judged to be necessary. Contracting CD4+ clones were located mainly in the CM and EM memory subsets, whereas CD8+ clones were found to be enriched in EMRA.

As regards this clonotype: Its antigen remains undetermined. No base quality information exists; no much larger clone differs at one position.

Ficoll-Paque density gradient centrifugation was the method used to isolate PBMCs. The reads were generated on an Illumina NovaSeq 6000. cDNA libraries for TCRalpha and TCRbeta were prepared by 5'RACE using constant-segment primers, with sample barcodes and unique molecular identifiers added. Trizol reagent was used to extract RNA from every sample. Library amplification was performed in two PCR steps, and a second sample barcode and Illumina TruSeq adapters were introduced in the second step. Sequencing of the libraries was done on an Illumina NovaSeq, producing 2 x 150 bp paired-end reads. The study's processing was this. Demultiplexing of reads and collapsing into UMI-guided consensus sequences were performed with migec v1.2.7. Using mixcr v2.1.11, UMI consensuses were aligned to TRA and TRB V and J templates and then assembled into clonotypes. Clonotypes were classified as expanded or contracted when called significant by both edgeR and NoisET, with noise models trained on biological replicates. edgeR calls used a false discovery rate-adjusted p below 0.01 and a log2 fold-change threshold of 1. As an exploratory analysis of dynamics, PCA with hierarchical clustering was applied to max-normalized trajectories of the 1000 most abundant clonotypes. Separately sequenced CD4+ and CD8+ repertoires were used to assign the CD4 or CD8 phenotype of responding clones. TCRdb reran the public reads through fastp at Q25 and MiXCR, keeping productive beta chains. Here each entry gathers all rows of one CDR3 protein and keeps the most common genes and DNA. These V and J calls originate from TCRdb's pipeline instead of the authors' own analysis. Recorded for this sample are around 440,000 distinct CDR3 sequences; 15% to 20% of them occurred a single time. The top ten clonotypes cover 9% to 15% of the sample.

The sample taken for sequencing was PBMCs or a T cell subset sorted from them (not recorded which). This receptor was obtained from an adult woman who had mild COVID-19 (a few samples of this study predate the infection). The sample titles of this study are shuffled in the database, so cell type and time point are left out; the donor was told from shared clones.

The encoded CDR3 is CASSLRQVMGNTIYF. The sequenced DNA: TGTGCCAGCAGCTTGAGACAGGTTATGGGAAACACCATATATTTT. In this chain, TRBV5-6 is recombined with TRBJ1-3, and perhaps TRBD1 as D gene, on 6 matching bases. CDR1 and CDR2, per the germline V gene, are SGHDT and YYEEEE. V was cut back by 1 base and J by 4 bases, leaving a gap of 12 bases between them. From cysteine to phenylalanine, the CDR3 is 15 amino acids long. Solely the CDR3 DNA is kept, with 45 bases framed from the first base.